Listed below are T cell receptor beta chains from one sample, sequenced in a study of blood T cell repertoires in COVID-19. Sequencing was performed with immunoSEQ multiplex PCR; in TCRdb, only in-frame clones are kept and a portion is missing. The data contain 280,000 or so clones, approximately 85% of them seen just once; the ten biggest clones take up about 14%. The specimen was peripheral blood. The receptor source for this set is a human donor in a cohort sampled during active COVID-19. Each CDR3 is given with its conserved first and last residue. The D gene is left open where the match is weak. Clone size is stated in some rows and not others, as once, few, many or a class when expanded.

>-|TRBJ2-3|TRBV11-2|TRBD2
CASSLGAQRDGGTQYF
TGTGCCAGCAGCTTAGGTGCCCAGCGGGACGGGGGTACGCAGTATTTT
>-|TRBJ2-1|TRBV27|TRBD2
CASAFLAGGNNEQFF
TGTGCCAGCGCCTTCCTAGCGGGAGGTAACAATGAGCAGTTCTTC
>-|TRBJ2-7|TRBV4-2|-
CASSPRGGYDEQYF
TGTGCCAGCAGCCCCCGTGGGGGCTACGACGAGCAGTACTTC
>-|TRBJ1-2|TRBV4-3|-
CASSHDLLPWTTPNYGYTF
TGCGCCAGCAGCCATGACCTCCTTCCTTGGACAACTCCTAACTATGGCTACACCTTC
>once|TRBJ1-6|TRBV4-1|TRBD1
CASSPYGTGVSPLHF
TGCGCCAGCAGCCCATACGGGACAGGGGTTTCACCCCTCCACTTT
>-|TRBJ2-3|TRBV4-2|-
CASSQGYGGSTDTQYF
TGTGCCAGCAGCCAAGGATACGGGGGTTCCACAGATACGCAGTATTTT
>-|TRBJ1-3|TRBV5-1|TRBD1
CASSSGQAVSGNTIYF
TGCGCCAGCAGCTCCGGACAGGCGGTGTCTGGAAACACCATATATTTT
>once|TRBJ2-5|TRBV19|TRBD1
CASSIWGQGQETQYF
TGTGCCAGTAGTATCTGGGGACAGGGGCAAGAGACCCAGTACTTC
>-|TRBJ2-2|TRBV9|-
CASSSNTIHGTGELFF
TGTGCCAGCAGCTCCAATACTATACACGGCACCGGGGAGCTGTTTTTT
>-|TRBJ2-1|TRBV28|TRBD1
CASRAGTGFISYNEQFF
TGTGCCAGCAGAGCCGGGACAGGGTTCATCTCCTACAATGAGCAGTTCTTC
>-|TRBJ1-3|TRBV27|-
CASSSRGGAGNTIYF
TGTGCCAGCAGTTCAAGGGGTGGAGCTGGAAACACCATATATTTT
>-|TRBJ2-5|TRBV18|-
CASSPLGGEETQYF
TGTGCCAGCTCACCATTAGGGGGTGAAGAGACCCAGTACTTC
>-|TRBJ1-1|TRBV30|-
CAWSPGSMNTEAFF
TGTGCCTGGAGTCCGGGATCCATGAACACTGAAGCTTTCTTT
>few|TRBJ1-5|TRBV19|-
CASSIYGVSNQPQHF
TGTGCCAGTAGTATATACGGGGTAAGCAATCAGCCCCAGCATTTT
>-|TRBJ2-2|TRBV19|TRBD2
CASSKTSVLTGELFF
TGTGCCAGTAGTAAGACTAGCGTGCTCACCGGGGAGCTGTTTTTT
>-|TRBJ2-7|TRBV2|TRBD2
CASTYSGNAYEQYF
TGTGCCAGCACCTATAGCGGGAACGCTTACGAGCAGTACTTC
>-|TRBJ2-5|TRBV6-5|-
CASSYSIVQGKETQYF
TGTGCCAGCAGTTACTCGATTGTCCAGGGTAAAGAGACCCAGTACTTC
>-|TRBJ2-1|TRBV15|TRBD1
CATSSRQGAWNEQFF
TGTGCCACCAGCAGCAGGCAGGGGGCATGGAATGAGCAGTTCTTC
>once|TRBJ1-5|TRBV6-2/TRBV6-3|TRBD1
CASSCRTGQNEFNQPQHF
TGTGCCAGCAGTTGCAGAACGGGACAGAATGAATTCAATCAGCCCCAGCATTTT
>few|TRBJ2-2|TRBV19|TRBD2
CASSGRAHETGELFF
TGTGCCAGTAGCGGGAGGGCCCATGAGACCGGGGAGCTGTTTTTT